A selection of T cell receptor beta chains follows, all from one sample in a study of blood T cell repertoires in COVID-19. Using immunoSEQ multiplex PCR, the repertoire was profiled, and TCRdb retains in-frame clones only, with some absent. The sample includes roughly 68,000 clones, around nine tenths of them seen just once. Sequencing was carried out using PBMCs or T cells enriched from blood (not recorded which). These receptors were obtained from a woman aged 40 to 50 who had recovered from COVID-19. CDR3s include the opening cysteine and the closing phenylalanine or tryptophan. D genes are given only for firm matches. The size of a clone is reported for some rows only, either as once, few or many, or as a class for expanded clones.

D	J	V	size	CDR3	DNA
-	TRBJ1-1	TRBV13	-	CASSLGAPEAFF	TGTGCCAGCAGCTTAGGGGCCCCTGAAGCTTTCTTT
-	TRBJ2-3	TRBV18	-	CASSPEGPQRYF	TGTGCCAGCTCCCCCGAGGGTCCTCAAAGGTATTTT
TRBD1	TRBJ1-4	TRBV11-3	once	CASSFHRGEKLFF	TGTGCCAGCAGCTTCCACAGGGGTGAAAAACTGTTTTTT
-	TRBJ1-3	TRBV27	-	CASSLWGASGNTIYF	TGTGCCAGCAGTTTATGGGGAGCTAGTGGAAACACCATATATTTT
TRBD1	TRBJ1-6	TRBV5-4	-	CASRRQGINSPLHF	TGTGCCAGCAGGAGACAGGGTATTAATTCACCCCTCCACTTT
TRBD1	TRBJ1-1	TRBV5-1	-	CASQTGVGNTEAFF	TGCGCCAGCCAGACAGGGGTCGGGAACACTGAAGCTTTCTTT
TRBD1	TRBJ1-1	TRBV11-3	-	CASSSDRGPGKTEAFF	TGTGCCAGCAGCTCCGACAGGGGACCGGGGAAAACTGAAGCTTTCTTT
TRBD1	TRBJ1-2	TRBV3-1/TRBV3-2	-	CASSQADRISGYTF	TGTGCCAGCAGCCAAGCGGACAGGATCAGTGGCTACACCTTC
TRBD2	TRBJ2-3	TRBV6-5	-	CASSYTSGDTDTQYF	TGTGCCAGCAGTTACACTAGCGGAGACACAGATACGCAGTATTTT
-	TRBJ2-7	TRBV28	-	CASRPPGGASGSYEQYF	TGTGCCAGCAGACCGCCTGGTGGGGCCAGTGGGTCCTACGAGCAGTACTTC
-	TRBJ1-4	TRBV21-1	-	CARSLRGEKLFF	TGTGCCAGATCCTTGCGGGGTGAAAAACTGTTTTTT
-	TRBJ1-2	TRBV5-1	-	CASSLDQQDSNYGYTF	TGCGCCAGCAGCTTGGACCAGCAAGACTCTAACTATGGCTACACCTTC
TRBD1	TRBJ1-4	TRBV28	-	CASGGTGTGFEKLFF	TGTGCCAGTGGGGGAACCGGGACAGGGTTCGAAAAACTGTTTTTT
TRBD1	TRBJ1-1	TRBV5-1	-	CASSLETGGVTEAFF	TGCGCCAGCAGCCTGGAGACAGGGGGAGTTACTGAAGCTTTCTTT
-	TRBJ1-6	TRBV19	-	CASSIMESYNSPLHF	TGTGCCAGTAGTATTATGGAGTCCTATAATTCACCCCTCCACTTT
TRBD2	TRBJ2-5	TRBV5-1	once	CASSFGGVRETQYF	TGCGCCAGCAGCTTCGGGGGGGTCAGGGAGACCCAGTACTTC
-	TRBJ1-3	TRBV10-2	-	CASMETGSYSGNTIYF	TGCGCCAGCATGGAGACAGGCTCCTACTCTGGAAACACCATATATTTT
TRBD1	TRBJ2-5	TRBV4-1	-	CASSQPDRGPWTQYF	TGCGCCAGCAGCCAACCCGACAGGGGGCCTTGGACCCAGTACTTC
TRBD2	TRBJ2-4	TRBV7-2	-	CASSLLRGDIQYF	TGTGCCAGCAGTCTTCTCCGGGGGGACATTCAGTACTTC
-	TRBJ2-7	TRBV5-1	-	CASSPAGQLYEQYF	TGCGCCAGCAGCCCAGCCGGACAGCTCTACGAGCAGTACTTC
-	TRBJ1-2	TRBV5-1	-	CASSSTTANYGYTF	TGCGCCAGCAGCTCGACCACAGCTAACTATGGCTACACCTTC
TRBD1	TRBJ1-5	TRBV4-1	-	CASSQEDRGLGYQNQPQHF	TGCGCCAGCAGCCAAGAGGACAGGGGGCTCGGGTATCAAAATCAGCCCCAGCATTTT
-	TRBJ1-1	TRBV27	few	CASRLGQNTEAFF	TGTGCCAGCAGACTGGGACAGAACACTGAAGCTTTCTTT
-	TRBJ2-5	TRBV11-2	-	CASSFWRQKETQYF	TGTGCCAGCAGCTTCTGGCGACAGAAAGAGACCCAGTACTTC
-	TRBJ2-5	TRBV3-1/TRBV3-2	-	CASSQVRGRETQYF	TGTGCCAGCAGCCAAGTGCGGGGGCGGGAGACCCAGTACTTC
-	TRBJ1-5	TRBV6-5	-	CASFSGYSNQPQHF	TGTGCCAGCTTTTCAGGGTATAGCAATCAGCCCCAGCATTTT
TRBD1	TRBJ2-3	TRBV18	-	CASSPLGQGGTDTQYF	TGTGCCAGCTCACCACTGGGACAGGGGGGCACAGATACGCAGTATTTT
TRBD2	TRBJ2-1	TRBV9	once	CASSVDIAGAYNEQFF	TGTGCCAGCAGCGTAGATATAGCGGGGGCATACAATGAGCAGTTCTTC
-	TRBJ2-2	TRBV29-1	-	CSVEKGQGVPGELFF	TGCAGCGTTGAAAAAGGCCAGGGCGTCCCCGGGGAGCTGTTTTTT
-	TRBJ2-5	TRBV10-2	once	CASSDTVRGPQETQYF	TGCGCCAGCAGTGACACGGTCAGGGGACCCCAAGAGACCCAGTACTTC
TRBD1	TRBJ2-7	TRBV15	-	CATSRDRGLYEQYF	TGTGCCACCAGCAGGGACAGGGGCCTCTACGAGCAGTACTTC
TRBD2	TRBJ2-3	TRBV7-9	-	CASQGLAGWGSTDTQYF	TGTGCCAGCCAAGGACTAGCGGGGTGGGGTTCCACAGATACGCAGTATTTT
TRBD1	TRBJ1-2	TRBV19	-	CATSNRTGVLNGYTF	TGTGCCACCTCGAACAGAACAGGGGTGTTAAATGGCTACACCTTC
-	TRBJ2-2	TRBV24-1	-	CATRSENTGELFF	TGTGCCACCAGGTCAGAGAACACCGGGGAGCTGTTTTTT
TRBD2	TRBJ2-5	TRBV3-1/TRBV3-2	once	CASSHGGAFETQYF	TGTGCCAGCAGCCACGGGGGGGCTTTCGAGACCCAGTACTTC
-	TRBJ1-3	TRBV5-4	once	CASSLMGSAGNTIYF	TGTGCCAGCAGCTTGATGGGCTCGGCGGGAAACACCATATATTTT
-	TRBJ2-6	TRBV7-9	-	CASSFRFSGANVLTF	TGTGCCAGCAGCTTCCGGTTCTCTGGGGCCAACGTCCTGACTTTC
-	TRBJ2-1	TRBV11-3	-	CASSLERGNEQFF	TGTGCCAGCAGCTTAGAAAGGGGCAATGAGCAGTTCTTC
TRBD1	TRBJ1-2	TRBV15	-	CATSRSDRGDGYTF	TGTGCCACCAGCAGATCGGACAGGGGCGATGGCTACACCTTC
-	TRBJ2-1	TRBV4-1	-	CASSQVQRGLNEQFF	TGCGCCAGCAGCCAAGTCCAGAGGGGGTTAAATGAGCAGTTCTTC
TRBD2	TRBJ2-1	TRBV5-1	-	CASSGGLAGVYNEQFF	TGCGCCAGCAGCGGAGGACTAGCGGGGGTCTACAATGAGCAGTTCTTC
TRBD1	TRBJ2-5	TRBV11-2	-	CASSLRGNQETQYF	TGTGCCAGCAGCCTCAGGGGGAATCAAGAGACCCAGTACTTC
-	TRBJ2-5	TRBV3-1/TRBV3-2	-	CASSPDLGGARETQYF	TGTGCCAGCAGCCCGGACTTGGGGGGGGCTCGGGAGACCCAGTACTTC
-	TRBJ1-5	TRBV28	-	CASSLPGLRGPQPQHF	TGTGCCAGCAGTCTCCCGGGACTCCGGGGTCCTCAGCCCCAGCATTTT
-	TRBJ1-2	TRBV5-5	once	CASSFPGQAGYTF	TGTGCCAGCAGCTTCCCAGGGCAGGCAGGCTACACCTTC
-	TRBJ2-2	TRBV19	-	CASSTIAGTGELFF	TGTGCCAGTAGTACTATCGCCGGGACCGGGGAGCTGTTTTTT
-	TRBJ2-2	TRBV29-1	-	CSVVLGVSGELFF	TGCAGCGTTGTACTCGGAGTGAGTGGGGAGCTGTTTTTT
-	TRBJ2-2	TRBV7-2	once	CASSLQASTGELFF	TGTGCCAGCAGCTTACAGGCATCCACCGGGGAGCTGTTTTTT
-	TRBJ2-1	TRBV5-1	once	CASSLVSSYNEQFF	TGCGCCAGCAGCTTAGTTAGCTCCTACAATGAGCAGTTCTTC
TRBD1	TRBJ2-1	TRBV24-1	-	CATSDPDRGLSLEQFF	TGTGCCACCAGTGATCCCGACAGGGGGTTATCTCTTGAGCAGTTCTTC
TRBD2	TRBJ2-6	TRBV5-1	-	CASSPSGLYSGANVLTF	TGCGCCAGCAGCCCTAGCGGGCTTTACTCTGGGGCCAACGTCCTGACTTTC
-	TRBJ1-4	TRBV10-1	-	CASSEGAHDEKLFF	TGCGCCAGCAGTGAGGGGGCACACGATGAAAAACTGTTTTTT